A single sample is the source of the 16 T cell receptor beta chains below, sequenced in a study of cytomegalovirus exposure and HLA in healthy donors. Primers included in the PCR were 60 Vbeta and 13 Jbeta primers. Repertoires were generated with immunoSEQ multiplex PCR, while TCRdb's copy carries only in-frame clones and drops some. Of 75,000 to 80,000 clones in the sample, about four fifths were seen once. The sequenced material came from PBMCs. The receptor source for this set is a man in his forties in good health and CMV-seronegative.

J is TRBJ2-7 and V is TRBV2, with 9 bases fitting TRBD1. Germline V gene data show CDR1 as SNHLY and CDR2 as FYNNEI. The CDR3 is 13 amino acids. V lost 5 bases, J lost 4 bases, and 3 bases stayed unmatched. CDR3 bases: TGTGCCAGCAGTTCCGGGACAGGGTACGAGCAGTACTTC. Translation: CASSSGTGYEQYF.

This clone appeared a single time. This chain uses TRBV9 with TRBJ2-2; TRBD1 might be the D (6 bases). The CDR3 contains 16 residues. The germline V and J ends were trimmed by 4 bases and 3 bases, with 16 bases remaining between them. Germline V lookup: CDR1 SGDLS, CDR2 YYNGEE. CDR3 sequence: CASSPGHRSYTGELFF. DNA for the CDR3: TGTGCCAGCAGCCCGGGACATCGGTCGTACACCGGGGAGCTGTTTTTT.

The gene calls are TRBV11-2 and TRBJ2-3; the match to TRBD1 covers 7 bases. Germline CDR1 is SGHAT and CDR2 is FQNNGV. After removal of 6 bases from V and 1 base from J, the junction contained 13 bases not matched to a gene. The CDR3 loop spans 17 amino acids. CDR3 nucleotide sequence: TGTGCCAGCAGACCTACGCCGTACAGGGGCGGCACAGATACGCAGTATTTT. Translated: CASRPTPYRGGTDTQYF.

This clone occurred once. The chain recombines TRBV5-4 with TRBJ2-1; 12 bases map to TRBD1. The CDR3 runs to 17 residues. Trimming at V came to 3 bases and at J to 5 bases, leaving 9 bases not matched to a gene. Germline lookup yields CDR1 SGHNT and CDR2 YYREEE (reference sequence). In DNA, the CDR3 is TGTGCCAGCAGCTCCGGGACAGGGGGCGTGTGGGACAATGAGCAGTTCTTC. Translating it yields CASSSGTGGVWDNEQFF.

CDR3 residues: CASSFASGNHGELFF. The CDR3 nucleotides are TGTGCCAGCAGCTTCGCTAGCGGGAATCACGGGGAGCTGTTTTTT. This chain connects TRBV7-9 to TRBJ2-2; 9 bases line up with TRBD2. After removal of 3 bases from V and 7 bases from J, the junction contained 6 bases not matched to a gene. The CDR3 sequence is 15 residues long. The germline gives CDR1 SEHNR, CDR2 FQNEAQ (reference sequence).

The rearrangement links TRBV9 to TRBJ2-1; 10 positions agree with TRBD2. The CDR3 length is 15 residues. The V segment lost 2 bases and the J segment 3 bases; nucleotides outside the gene matches: 2. The germline CDR1 and CDR2 sequences are SGDLS and YYNGEE. The CDR3 spells CASSVSGRVYNEQFF. The CDR3 nucleotides read TGTGCCAGCAGCGTCAGCGGGAGGGTCTACAATGAGCAGTTCTTC. The full variable domain, completed using reference TRBV9 and TRBJ2-1, is DSGVTQTPKHLITATGQRVTLRCSPRSGDLSVYWYQQSLDQGLQFLIQYYNGEERAKGNILERFSAQQFPDLHSELNLSSLELGDSALYFCASSVSGRVYNEQFFGPGTRLTVL.

CDR3 sequence (DNA): TGTGCCAGCAGTTCCAGGGTAGGGGGGGCAACTAATGAAAAACTGTTTTTT. Translating it yields CASSSRVGGATNEKLFF. The rearrangement links TRBV28 to TRBJ1-4; D might be TRBD1 (6 bases). Trimming pared 4 bases from V and 0 bases from J, leaving 15 bases between. Germline V gene data show CDR1 as MDHEN and CDR2 as SYDVKM. The CDR3 is made up of 17 amino acids.

The chain recombines TRBV6-4 with TRBJ2-1, with TRBD2 matching over 9 bases. The CDR3 sequence is 15 residues long. The germline V gene encodes CDR1 MRHNA and CDR2 SNTAGT. Losses at the gene ends were 5 bases for V and 5 bases for J; bases not matched to a gene: 7. CDR3 region: CASSPDSGSNNEQFF. The CDR3 bases are TGTGCCAGCAGTCCCGATAGCGGGAGCAACAATGAGCAGTTCTTC.

This clone was found a few times. The gene calls are TRBV9 and TRBJ2-2, with 7 bases matching TRBD2. V gave up 4 bases and J gave up 1 base; unmatched junction bases: 4. Germline V CDR1 and CDR2: SGDLS, YYNGEE. This CDR3 contains 15 residues. CDR3 in amino acids: CASSLLAVNTGELFF. CDR3 coding DNA: TGTGCCAGCAGCCTTCTAGCGGTGAACACCGGGGAGCTGTTTTTT.

V usage is TRBV6-6 and J usage is TRBJ1-4; the D is unclear. Germline CDR1 MNHNY, CDR2 SVGAGI (reference sequence). The CDR3 covers 10 residues. Trimming cost V 5 bases and J 9 bases, with 4 bases left between them. CDR3 in DNA: TGTGCCAGCAGTGGCCAAAAACTGTTTTTT. The encoded protein is CASSGQKLFF.

The V and J genes are TRBV6-1 and TRBJ1-2; 7 positions match TRBD1. V was clipped by 8 bases and J by 1 base; unmatched bases: 10. CDR1 MNHNS and CDR2 SASEGT come from the germline V gene. CDR3 size: 15 residues. The CDR3 DNA follows: TGTGCCAGCGGGACAGAATTTACTTTTAACTATGGCTACACCTTC. It codes for CASGTEFTFNYGYTF.

The rearrangement uses TRBV6-5 and TRBJ1-1; D remains unclear. The CDR3 has 11 residues. The V gene lost 7 bases and the J gene lost 11 bases, with 14 bases spanning the gap. CDR1 is MNHEY and CDR2 is SVGAGI in the germline V gene. The CDR3, as DNA: TGTGCCAGCATCTCGCCAAGGGAGGCTTTCTTT. It translates to CASISPREAFF.

About this clone: One end of the junction varies from germline; a read error may be responsible. The chain couples TRBV7-9 to TRBJ2-6; D perhaps matches TRBD1 (5 bases). The CDR3 runs 19 residues. Germline CDR1 SEHNR, CDR2 FQNEAQ (reference sequence). The CDR3 is CASSLGVGQTFFGANGLTF. In nucleotides, the CDR3 is TGTGCCAGCAGCTTAGGGGTCGGTCAGACATTCTTTGGGGCCAACGGCCTGACTTTC.

The rearrangement links TRBV28 to TRBJ1-2; 8 bases fit TRBD1. Looked up from germline, CDR1 is MDHEN and CDR2 is SYDVKM. Trimming removed 4 bases from V and 4 bases from J; junction bases left unmatched: 5. The CDR3 is 14 amino acids. The CDR3, as DNA: TGTGCCAGCAGTTCTGGACAGGGCGGCTATGGCTACACCTTC. Its protein product is CASSSGQGGYGYTF.

The V and J genes are TRBV5-1 and TRBJ2-1; weak D call: TRBD2 (6 bases). Germline V gene sequence: CDR1 SGHRS, CDR2 YFSETQ. The CDR3 totals 15 residues. Trimming removed 3 bases from V and 7 bases from J, with 17 bases in between. The DNA for the CDR3 is TGCGCCAGCAGCTGGGGGGTCGGGAAGGGAAATGAGCAGTTCTTC. Amino acid sequence: CASSWGVGKGNEQFF.

This clone was found a few times. The sample contains more than one DNA sequence encoding this CDR3. The chain combines TRBV7-2 with TRBJ2-5, with TRBD1 matching 8 bases. Germline assignment: CDR1 SGHTA and CDR2 FQGNSA. The length of the CDR3 is 13 residues. With V trimmed by 2 bases and J by 5 bases, 1 base remained unmatched. The CDR3 reads CASSLNRGETQYF. The CDR3 DNA follows: TGTGCCAGCAGCTTAAACAGGGGGGAGACCCAGTACTTC.